The 10 T cell receptor beta chains listed next were all sequenced from one sample in a study of Graves' ophthalmopathy and Graves' hyperthyroidism. For repertoire sequencing, the TCR beta CDR3 regions were amplified from RNA transcripts. A first-round RT-PCR used HTBI primers, followed by a second-round multiplex PCR. TCRdb reprocessed the multiplex PCR reads via MiXCR and lists one record per CDR3 protein. The sample shows about 240,000 distinct CDR3 sequences, 45% of them seen only once. Sequencing input: peripheral blood. Receptors originate from an adult man with Graves' ophthalmopathy.

The gene calls are TRBV19 and TRBJ1-5; D remains unclear. The CDR3 contains 18 residues. From germline, CDR1 is LNHDA and CDR2 SQIVND (reference sequence). V lost 5 bases and J lost 0, with 20 bases in between. The CDR3 sequence: CASSRERRMTYSNQPQHF. DNA for the CDR3: TGTGCCAGTAGTCGGGAGAGACGGATGACTTATAGCAATCAGCCCCAGCATTTT.

Note on this clonotype: A much larger clone differs by one base, so this may be a read error. V usage is TRBV20-1 and J usage is TRBJ2-5; a possible D gene is TRBD1 (6 bases). V was pared by 1 base and J by 1 base, with 13 bases between. The CDR3 is 15 residues long. Germline V CDR1 and CDR2: DFQATT, SNEGSKA (reference sequence). CDR3 DNA: TGCAGTGCTAGAGGTGGATGGACAGCCCAAGAGACCCAGTACTTC. Translated, it gives CSARGGWTAQETQYF.

This clonotype came up a few times. V usage is TRBV29-1 and J usage is TRBJ2-7; TRBD1 agrees at 10 bases. Unmatched junction bases numbered 13, after V lost 0 bases and J lost 11 bases. The CDR3 runs 15 residues. CDR1 is SQVTM and CDR2 is ANQGSEA in the germline V gene. CDR3 region: CSVEDWDDRGRTEYF. The CDR3 DNA is TGCAGCGTTGAAGATTGGGATGACAGGGGGCGAACCGAGTACTTC.

The chain uses TRBV14 and TRBJ1-4; a weak D match, TRBD1 (5 bases). Trimming left V 0 bases short and J 10 bases short, with 9 bases between. This CDR3 is 13 amino acids long. Germline V gene sequence: CDR1 SGHDN, CDR2 FVKESK. The DNA of the CDR3 is TGTGCCAGCAGCCAAGACCTGAGGGGAAAACTGTTTTTT. Encoded protein: CASSQDLRGKLFF.

The chain recombines TRBV5-1 with TRBJ1-2; 7 positions match TRBD1. The CDR3 loop spans 15 amino acids. J lost 3 bases, V lost 3 bases, and 8 bases had no gene match. The V gene's germline CDR1 is SGHRS and CDR2 YFSETQ. The CDR3 DNA follows: TGCGCCAGCAGCTCGGGACAGCCCCCCGACTATGGCTACACCTTC. Translation: CASSSGQPPDYGYTF.

V gene TRBV24-1 combines with J gene TRBJ1-1, with TRBD1 as a possible D gene (5 bases). With 11 bases removed from V and 1 base from J, the gap between germline ends came to 19 bases. Germline V gene data show CDR1 as KGHDR and CDR2 as SFDVKD. The CDR3 is 15 residues long. The CDR3 spells CASSGQGSANTEAFF. In nucleotides, the CDR3 is TGTGCCAGTAGTGGGCAGGGAAGTGCGAACACTGAAGCTTTCTTT.

This clonotype was picked up one time. The V gene is TRBV7-3, the J gene TRBJ2-7; 7 bases map to TRBD1. J lost 4 bases, V lost 2 bases, and 8 bases had no gene match. The CDR3 extends over 15 amino acids. CDR1 and CDR2 from the germline V gene are SGHTA and FQGTGA. Here the CDR3 reads CASSLEGAKIYEQYF. The CDR3 DNA sequence: TGTGCCAGCAGCTTAGAGGGGGCGAAGATATACGAGCAGTACTTC.

This clonotype was recorded a few times. The chain links TRBV18 to TRBJ2-7, with 9 bases that match TRBD1. The V and J ends lost 4 bases and 7 bases, in that order; junction bases with no gene match: 11. Germline V CDR1 and CDR2: KGHSH, LQKENI. This CDR3 spans 15 amino acids. CDR3 nucleotides: TGTGCCAGCTCACAAGGACAGGGGTCCTCTAGGGAGCAGTACTTC. It encodes CASSQGQGSSREQYF.

The count of this clonotype is one. The rearrangement joins TRBV20-1 to TRBJ2-2; possibly TRBD1 for D (6 bases). Germline assignment: CDR1 DFQATT and CDR2 SNEGSKA (reference sequence). This CDR3 comprises 14 residues. The ends were cut back, 4 bases at V and 7 bases at J, with 16 bases in the middle. CDR3 coding DNA: TGCAGTGCTACCAGGCAGGGGAAGGTCGGGGAGCTGTTTTTT. Translation gives CSATRQGKVGELFF.

The gene calls are TRBV12-3 or TRBV12-4 and TRBJ1-2, with D hard to call. V lost 5 bases to trimming and J lost 3 bases, with 13 bases between them. The CDR3 extends over 14 amino acids. The CDR3 protein is CASSPWQDHYGYTF. The CDR3 nucleotides read TGTGCCAGCAGTCCCTGGCAGGACCACTATGGCTACACCTTC.